The present T cell receptor (beta chain) was sequenced within a study of blood T cell repertoires in COVID-19. The CDR3 has 12 residues. The V end lost 5 bases, the J end lost 6 bases, and 9 bases lay between the germline ends. Note on this clone: The sample has other DNA sequences that encode this CDR3 too.

The data were produced by immunoSEQ multiplex PCR, yet TCRdb's version contains in-frame clones alone and is incomplete. The sample lists about 670,000 clones; 85% to 90% were seen once. Material for sequencing was peripheral blood. The clonotype originates from a woman aged 18-35 years with acute or convalescent COVID-19. V and J are TRBV12-3 or TRBV12-4 and TRBJ2-3; D is perhaps TRBD2 (5 bases). The DNA of the CDR3 is TGTGCCAGCAGTCCCCCGGGGGATACGCAGTATTTT. Protein sequence: CASSPPGDTQYF.